Listed below are T cell receptor beta chains from one sample, sequenced in a study of blood T cell repertoires in COVID-19. Produced via immunoSEQ multiplex PCR; TCRdb's table is partial and in-frame only. The data show approximately 200,000 clones, about 80% seen once. Sequenced sample: PBMCs or T cells enriched from blood (not recorded which). These receptors all stem from a man in his forties who had recovered from COVID-19. The CDR3 runs from the conserved cysteine through the conserved F or W. A D gene is named only where the DNA matches it firmly. Some rows mark clone size as missing; the rest say once, few, many or name a class of expanded clone.

D | J | V | size | DNA | CDR3
TRBD1 | TRBJ1-1 | TRBV27 | - | TGTGCCAGCAGTTCCCCGGGACAGGGTGCCACTGAAGCTTTCTTT | CASSSPGQGATEAFF
- | TRBJ1-4 | TRBV15 | few | TGTGCCACCAGCAGAGGACTTACCACGTCCTATAATGAAAAACTGTTTTTT | CATSRGLTTSYNEKLFF
- | TRBJ1-2 | TRBV4-1 | - | TGCGCCAGCAGCCAAGTAGGGGGTGTGTATGGCTACACCTTC | CASSQVGGVYGYTF
- | TRBJ1-4 | TRBV5-5 | - | TGTGCCAGCAGCTTGGGAGCTAATGAAAAACTGTTTTTT | CASSLGANEKLFF
TRBD1 | TRBJ1-2 | TRBV4-3 | - | TGCGCCAGCAGCCAAGACCTACAGGGGGGCTATGGCTACACCTTC | CASSQDLQGGYGYTF
- | TRBJ2-7 | TRBV6-2/TRBV6-3 | - | TGTGCCAGCAGTTACTCGGCAGGGGTGGCCTACGAGCAGTACTTC | CASSYSAGVAYEQYF
- | TRBJ1-5 | TRBV25-1 | - | TGTGCCAGCAGTGAACAGGGACTAGGTCAGCCCCAGCATTTT | CASSEQGLGQPQHF
- | TRBJ1-2 | TRBV29-1 | - | TGCAGCGTCGGGGGGAGGGTAAAGGATGGCTACACCTTC | CSVGGRVKDGYTF
TRBD1 | TRBJ1-4 | TRBV9 | few | TGTGCCAGCAGCGTCGGGACAGCCCTAAGGGCTGAAAAACTGTTTTTT | CASSVGTALRAEKLFF
TRBD2 | TRBJ2-5 | TRBV10-3 | - | TGTGCCATCAGTGAATCGGTCATAGCGGGGCCGTACCAAGAGACCCAGTACTTC | CAISESVIAGPYQETQYF
- | TRBJ1-4 | TRBV28 | - | TGTGCCAGCGGAGTGGGGAGTCTAAATGAAAAACTGTTTTTT | CASGVGSLNEKLFF
TRBD1 | TRBJ1-2 | TRBV9 | - | TGTGCCAGCAGCGGTGCAGGGGGCAATGGCTACACCTTC | CASSGAGGNGYTF
- | TRBJ2-7 | TRBV30 | - | TGTGCCAGTACAAAGAAGGGGTTTGTCGAGCAGTACTTC | CASTKKGFVEQYF
- | TRBJ1-3 | TRBV11-2 | - | TGTGCCAGCAGCTTAGACAGGGGAAGCTCTGGAAACACCATATATTTT | CASSLDRGSSGNTIYF
- | TRBJ2-7 | TRBV10-3 | once | TGTGCCATCAGTGGCTCAGGGAATGGCTACGAGCAGTACTTC | CAISGSGNGYEQYF
TRBD1 | TRBJ1-6 | TRBV27 | - | TGTGCCAGCAGTTTCGGGGCAGGGGGCGGATCACCCCTCCACTTT | CASSFGAGGGSPLHF
- | TRBJ2-2 | TRBV5-1 | - | TGCGCCAGCAGCTTGGGGCGGACCGGGGAGCTGTTTTTT | CASSLGRTGELFF
- | TRBJ2-2 | TRBV11-2 | - | TGTGCCAGCAGCCGCCGGACTGATTCCACCGGGGAGCTGTTTTTT | CASSRRTDSTGELFF
- | TRBJ1-4 | TRBV6-5 | - | TGTGCCAGCAGTTACTGGGGGACAAGTGGTAATGAAAAACTGTTTTTT | CASSYWGTSGNEKLFF
TRBD1 | TRBJ1-6 | TRBV5-1 | once | TGCGCCAGCAGCTTAGACAGGGAATCACCCCTCCACTTT | CASSLDRESPLHF
- | TRBJ1-4 | TRBV19 | - | TGTGCCAGTAGTCCCCCCGTCACCACAGGAATGAGCGCAACTAATGAAAAACTGTTTTTT | CASSPPVTTGMSATNEKLFF
- | TRBJ2-6 | TRBV7-9 | - | TGTGCCAGCAGCTTAGCGGTGGGGGGCTCTGGGGCCAACGTCCTGACTTTC | CASSLAVGGSGANVLTF
TRBD2 | TRBJ2-2 | TRBV4-3 | - | TGCGCCAGCAGCCAAGGAGGGACTAGTGCCGGGGAGCTGTTTTTT | CASSQGGTSAGELFF
TRBD1 | TRBJ1-1 | TRBV5-5 | - | TGTGCCAGCAGTACAGGGGCCTCGGTCACTGAAGCTTTCTTT | CASSTGASVTEAFF
- | TRBJ2-7 | TRBV7-2 | - | TGTGCCAGCAGCGCAGAAGAGGGCCTTACCTACTACGAGCAGTACTTC | CASSAEEGLTYYEQYF
- | TRBJ1-6 | TRBV2 | once | TGTGCCAGCAGTATACAGGCTATGGGTAATTCACCCCTCCACTTT | CASSIQAMGNSPLHF
- | TRBJ1-2 | TRBV11-2 | - | TGTGCCAGCAGCCGACTCTCAGGGGCTGGCTACACCTTC | CASSRLSGAGYTF
- | TRBJ1-2 | TRBV28 | few | TGTGCCAGCAGTTTAGAAGCAGGGGAGGGCTATGGCTACACCTTC | CASSLEAGEGYGYTF
TRBD2 | TRBJ2-3 | TRBV6-1 | - | TGTGCCAGCAGTGTGACTAGCGGGGCGCCCACTAGCACAGATACGCAGTATTTT | CASSVTSGAPTSTDTQYF
- | TRBJ1-6 | TRBV11-2 | - | TGTGCCAGCAGCTCCGGAACACAGGGTCGCTCACCCCTCCACTTT | CASSSGTQGRSPLHF
TRBD1 | TRBJ2-2 | TRBV19 | - | TGTGCCAGTAGGTTGACAGGGTCGACCGGGGAGCTGTTTTTT | CASRLTGSTGELFF
- | TRBJ1-3 | TRBV12-3/TRBV12-4 | - | TGTGCCAGCAGTTTAAATCGGGGAAACACCATATATTTT | CASSLNRGNTIYF
- | TRBJ1-4 | TRBV6-4 | - | TGTGCCAGCCCGATCTGCGGCGGGGATGAAAAACTGTTTTTT | CASPICGGDEKLFF
- | TRBJ2-7 | TRBV15 | - | TGTGCCACCAGCAGAGCCCGACAAGGCTACGAGCAGTACTTC | CATSRARQGYEQYF
TRBD1 | TRBJ1-2 | TRBV7-9 | - | TGTGCCAGCAGCTCCAGGGGGCCGTCGTATGGCTACACCTTC | CASSSRGPSYGYTF
- | TRBJ2-5 | TRBV19 | once | TGTGCCAGCCGCGGGCTAGTTGGAGAGACCCAGTACTTC | CASRGLVGETQYF
- | TRBJ1-1 | TRBV19 | - | TGTGCCAGTAGCTTAAATGGGGGACACGGGAACACTGAAGCTTTCTTT | CASSLNGGHGNTEAFF
TRBD1 | TRBJ1-2 | TRBV5-1 | - | TGCGCCAGCAGCTTCGGACAGGGCCAAATCCTTAATTATGGCTACACCTTC | CASSFGQGQILNYGYTF
- | TRBJ1-1 | TRBV16 | - | TGTGCCAGCAGCCAATCGGGCAGGAACACTGAAGCTTTCTTT | CASSQSGRNTEAFF
- | TRBJ1-3 | TRBV27 | - | TGTGCCTGCTTCAGGATCTCTGGAAACACCATATATTTT | CACFRISGNTIYF
- | TRBJ1-2 | TRBV19 | - | TGTGCCAGTAGTAACCTACCCTCAAGCGTCTATGGCTACACCTTC | CASSNLPSSVYGYTF
- | TRBJ1-4 | TRBV7-9 | - | TGTGCCAGCAGCTCCCGGGACCCCGGGAGGAAACTGTTTTTT | CASSSRDPGRKLFF
- | TRBJ2-7 | TRBV5-1 | few | TGCGCCAGCAGCTTACAGGGCTACGAGCAGTACTTC | CASSLQGYEQYF
TRBD1 | TRBJ1-2 | TRBV2 | - | TGTGCCAGCAGTATCACAGGGGGGATTTATGGCTACACCTTC | CASSITGGIYGYTF
TRBD2 | TRBJ2-5 | TRBV27 | - | TGTGCCAGCAGTTTATCGATCGGTAGCGGGTTGGGGTTTTGGGAGACCCAGTACTTC | CASSLSIGSGLGFWETQYF
- | TRBJ1-2 | TRBV29-1 | - | TGCAGCGTTGAATATGGAGTTCCCTATGGCTACACCTTC | CSVEYGVPYGYTF
TRBD2 | TRBJ2-1 | TRBV7-2 | few | TGTGCCAGCAGCCCCGGGACTAGCGCACCGCACTACAATGAGCAGTTCTTC | CASSPGTSAPHYNEQFF
- | TRBJ1-5 | TRBV28 | - | TGTGCCAGCAGTGACAGAGCCTTCAATCAGCCCCAGCATTTT | CASSDRAFNQPQHF